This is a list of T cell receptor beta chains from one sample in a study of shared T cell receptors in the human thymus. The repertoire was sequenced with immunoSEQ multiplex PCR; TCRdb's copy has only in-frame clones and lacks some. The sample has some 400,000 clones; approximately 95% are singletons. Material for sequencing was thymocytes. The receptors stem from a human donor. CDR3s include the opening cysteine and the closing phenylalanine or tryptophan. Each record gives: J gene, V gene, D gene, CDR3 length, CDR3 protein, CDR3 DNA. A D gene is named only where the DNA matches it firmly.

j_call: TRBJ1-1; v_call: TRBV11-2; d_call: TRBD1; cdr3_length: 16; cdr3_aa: CASSLEGGGLNTEAFF; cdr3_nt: TGTGCCAGCAGCTTAGAAGGAGGGGGCCTGAACACTGAAGCTTTCTTT
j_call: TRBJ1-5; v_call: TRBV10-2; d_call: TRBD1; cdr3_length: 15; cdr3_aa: CASSTGGPPNQPQHF; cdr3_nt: TGCGCCAGCAGTACAGGGGGCCCCCCTAATCAGCCCCAGCATTTT
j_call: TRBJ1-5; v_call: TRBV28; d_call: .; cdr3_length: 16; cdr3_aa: CASSLHPTRLNQPQHF; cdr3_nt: TGTGCCAGCAGTCTTCACCCGACGCGTCTCAATCAGCCCCAGCATTTT
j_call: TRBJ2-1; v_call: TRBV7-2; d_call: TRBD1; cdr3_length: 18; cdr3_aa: CASSLGGTPRGYYNEQFF; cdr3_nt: TGTGCCAGCAGCTTAGGAGGGACCCCCAGGGGGTATTACAATGAGCAGTTCTTC
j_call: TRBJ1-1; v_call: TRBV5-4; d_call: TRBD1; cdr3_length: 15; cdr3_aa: CASSSLTGLNTEAFF; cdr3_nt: TGTGCCAGCAGCTCCCTGACAGGGTTGAACACTGAAGCTTTCTTT
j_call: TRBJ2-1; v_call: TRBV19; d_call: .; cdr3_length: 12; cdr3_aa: CASTAGPNEQFF; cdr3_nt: TGTGCCAGTACAGCGGGTCCCAATGAGCAGTTCTTC
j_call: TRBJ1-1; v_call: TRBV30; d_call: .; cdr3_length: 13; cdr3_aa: CAWSHLGGTEAFF; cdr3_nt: TGTGCCTGGAGTCACCTCGGCGGCACTGAAGCTTTCTTT
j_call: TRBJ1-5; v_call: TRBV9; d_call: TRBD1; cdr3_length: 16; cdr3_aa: CASSPNYGQGDQPQHF; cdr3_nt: TGTGCCAGCAGCCCCAACTACGGACAGGGAGATCAGCCCCAGCATTTT
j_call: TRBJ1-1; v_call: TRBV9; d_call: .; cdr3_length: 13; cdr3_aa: CASSVDSRAEAFF; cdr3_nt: TGTGCCAGCAGCGTAGATAGCCGGGCCGAAGCTTTCTTT
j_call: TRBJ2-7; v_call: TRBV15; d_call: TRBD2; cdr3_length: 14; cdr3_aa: CATSASGSSYEQYF; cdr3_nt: TGTGCCACCAGCGCTAGCGGGAGCTCCTACGAGCAGTACTTC
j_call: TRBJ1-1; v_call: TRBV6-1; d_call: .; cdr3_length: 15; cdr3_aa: CASSPDRSWNTEAFF; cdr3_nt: TGTGCCAGCAGCCCAGACAGGTCATGGAACACTGAAGCTTTCTTT